This T cell receptor (beta chain) was found in a study of T-cell reconstitution after alpha-beta-depleted transplantation in children. The study, taken as a whole, reports: The main origin of T-cell counts and diversity one year after transplant was newly produced T cells. There were some patients whose high TCRbeta diversity at day 60 came from surviving recipient T cells and thymic progenitors. Expanded graft clones, several hundred of them, were reportedly the source of alpha-beta T cells about two months after transplant.

CDR1 is SNHLY and CDR2 is FYNNEI in the germline V gene. Trimming removed 6 bases from V and 2 bases from J, with 9 bases in between. This CDR3 is 13 amino acids long. This clonotype was counted at least ten times. The antigen is not known. Preparation of the TCRbeta library used unique molecular identifiers. TCRdb re-derived calls from the PCR reads in MiXCR, one entry per CDR3 protein. The sample contains some 550,000 distinct CDR3 sequences, 23% of which appear only once. The sequencing used PBMCs, mostly from graft donor cells, collected 360 days after TCRalphabeta/CD19-depleted stem cell transplant. The V call is TRBV2, the J call TRBJ2-3; D might be TRBD1 or TRBD2, each matching 6 bases. The source is a boy under two years old who had a stem cell transplant for acute myeloid leukemia, so the T cells may come from the graft donor. The CDR3 loop is CASRGGHTDTQYF. The DNA for the CDR3 is TGTGCCAGCAGGGGGGGACACACAGATACGCAGTATTTT.